This T cell receptor beta chain came from a study of blood T cell repertoires in COVID-19. The wider study: T cells, B-cell-depleted T cells, or PBMCs provided the cDNA or gDNA that served as material.

In its sample, this clone was seen once. Seattle's cohort entered during active infection and was followed longitudinally. The CDR3 has 16 residues. The ends lost 4 bases at V and 2 bases at J; junction bases unmatched: 13. Germline V lookup: CDR1 GTSNPN, CDR2 SVGIG (reference sequence). As handled by the study authors: Amplification from reference gene primers served as the basis for estimated nucleated cell counts. Repertoires were generated with immunoSEQ multiplex PCR, while TCRdb's copy carries only in-frame clones and drops some. V and J calls and clone size come straight from that table; D and trimming were deduced from the DNA. The top ten clones hold approximately 11% of a sample with about 170,000 clones, 80% to 90% of them seen once.

The chain joins TRBV30 to TRBJ2-7, with TRBD1 matching 8 bases. This TCR derives from a woman aged 60-75 years with COVID-19, enrolled during active disease. Specimen: peripheral blood. In DNA form, the CDR3 reads TGTGCCTGGAAATCTCGAACCAGGGGGCCACCCTACGAGCAGTACTTC. It yields the protein CAWKSRTRGPPYEQYF. The variable domain in full, completed from reference TRBV30 and TRBJ2-7, reads SQTIHQWPATLVQPVGSPLSLECTVEGTSNPNLYWYRQAAGRGLQLLFYSVGIGQISSEVPQNLSASRPQDRQFILSSKKLLLSDSGFYLCAWKSRTRGPPYEQYFGPGTRLTVT.